Listed below are T cell receptor beta chains from one sample, sequenced in a study of shared clonotypes between healthy human individuals. The table came from immunoSEQ multiplex PCR; TCRdb's copy has only in-frame clones and leaves some out. The sample carries under 2,500,000 clones, under 97% recorded once. Sequencing input: naive CD4+ T cells sorted from blood. These receptors all come from a man in his late teens or twenties in good health. Both conserved end residues are part of each CDR3. The D gene is left open where the match is weak. Expanded clones get a size class; other rows say once, few or many, or leave the size out.

D gene: -
J gene: TRBJ2-7
clone size: -
V gene: TRBV25-1
CDR3 protein: CASSGNRAYEQYF
CDR3 DNA: TGTGCCAGCAGTGGGAACAGGGCCTACGAGCAGTACTTC

D gene: TRBD2
J gene: TRBJ2-3
clone size: -
V gene: TRBV19
CDR3 protein: CASSMGLADFTDTQYF
CDR3 DNA: TGTGCCAGTAGTATGGGACTAGCGGATTTCACAGATACGCAGTATTTT

D gene: -
J gene: TRBJ2-1
clone size: -
V gene: TRBV5-1
CDR3 protein: CASSLVLNEQFF
CDR3 DNA: TGCGCCAGCAGCTTGGTCTTAAATGAGCAGTTCTTC

D gene: TRBD1
J gene: TRBJ2-1
clone size: -
V gene: TRBV20-1
CDR3 protein: CSAVPGQVEFF
CDR3 DNA: TGCAGTGCCGTCCCGGGACAGGTAGAGTTCTTC

D gene: -
J gene: TRBJ2-1
clone size: -
V gene: TRBV10-3
CDR3 protein: CAISELERNEQFF
CDR3 DNA: TGTGCCATCAGTGAGTTAGAGCGGAATGAGCAGTTCTTC

D gene: TRBD1
J gene: TRBJ1-5
clone size: -
V gene: TRBV11-2
CDR3 protein: CASSSTGGAEQPQHF
CDR3 DNA: TGTGCCAGCAGCTCGACAGGGGGCGCTGAACAGCCCCAGCATTTT

D gene: -
J gene: TRBJ2-3
clone size: few
V gene: TRBV28
CDR3 protein: CASAFSGDTYTDTQYF
CDR3 DNA: TGTGCCAGCGCCTTCTCCGGGGACACCTACACAGATACGCAGTATTTT

D gene: TRBD1
J gene: TRBJ1-1
clone size: -
V gene: TRBV10-3
CDR3 protein: CANQQGVNTEAFF
CDR3 DNA: TGTGCCAACCAACAGGGGGTGAACACTGAAGCTTTCTTT

D gene: TRBD1
J gene: TRBJ1-1
clone size: -
V gene: TRBV7-2
CDR3 protein: CASSLDGTEDTEAFF
CDR3 DNA: TGTGCCAGCAGCTTAGATGGGACAGAAGACACTGAAGCTTTCTTT

D gene: TRBD1
J gene: TRBJ2-7
clone size: -
V gene: TRBV6-4
CDR3 protein: CASSDSNLLDRGEAYEQYF
CDR3 DNA: TGTGCCAGCAGTGACTCGAATCTTTTGGACAGGGGAGAGGCCTACGAGCAGTACTTC

D gene: -
J gene: TRBJ2-1
clone size: -
V gene: TRBV11-3
CDR3 protein: CASSLGGGNEQFF
CDR3 DNA: TGTGCCAGCAGCTTAGGTGGTGGGAATGAGCAGTTCTTC

D gene: -
J gene: TRBJ2-7
clone size: -
V gene: TRBV5-1
CDR3 protein: CASSLESPTRIRYEQYF
CDR3 DNA: TGCGCCAGCAGCTTGGAATCCCCCACTAGAATCCGCTACGAGCAGTACTTC

D gene: -
J gene: TRBJ2-5
clone size: -
V gene: TRBV23-1
CDR3 protein: CASNRNRVGEETQYF
CDR3 DNA: TGCGCCAGCAACCGAAACAGGGTTGGAGAGGAGACCCAGTACTTC

D gene: -
J gene: TRBJ2-2
clone size: -
V gene: TRBV4-1
CDR3 protein: CASSQEAALNTGELFF
CDR3 DNA: TGCGCCAGCAGCCAAGAGGCAGCCTTGAACACCGGGGAGCTGTTTTTT

D gene: TRBD1
J gene: TRBJ1-5
clone size: -
V gene: TRBV6-5
CDR3 protein: CASSRGGQSNQPQHF
CDR3 DNA: TGTGCCAGCAGTAGAGGGGGACAGAGCAATCAGCCCCAGCATTTT

D gene: -
J gene: TRBJ2-2
clone size: -
V gene: TRBV27
CDR3 protein: CASSSQGFGELFF
CDR3 DNA: TGTGCCAGCAGTAGCCAGGGGTTCGGGGAGCTGTTTTTT

D gene: TRBD1
J gene: TRBJ1-6
clone size: -
V gene: TRBV30
CDR3 protein: CAWARPGTGGGSPLHF
CDR3 DNA: TGTGCCTGGGCCCGGCCCGGGACAGGGGGCGGCTCACCCCTCCACTTT

D gene: -
J gene: TRBJ1-5
clone size: -
V gene: TRBV6-1
CDR3 protein: CASSTLFNQPQHF
CDR3 DNA: TGTGCCAGCAGCACCCTCTTCAATCAGCCCCAGCATTTT

D gene: TRBD2
J gene: TRBJ2-3
clone size: once
V gene: TRBV7-2
CDR3 protein: CASSVRMGLAVPTDTQYF
CDR3 DNA: TGTGCCAGCAGCGTAAGGATGGGACTAGCGGTTCCCACAGATACGCAGTATTTT

D gene: TRBD1
J gene: TRBJ2-5
clone size: -
V gene: TRBV14
CDR3 protein: CASSQGGTGYQETQYF
CDR3 DNA: TGTGCCAGCAGCCAAGGGGGGACAGGGTACCAAGAGACCCAGTACTTC

D gene: -
J gene: TRBJ1-1
clone size: -
V gene: TRBV10-1
CDR3 protein: CASSEGTVNTEAFF
CDR3 DNA: TGCGCCAGCAGTGAAGGGACGGTGAACACTGAAGCTTTCTTT

D gene: TRBD1
J gene: TRBJ2-7
clone size: once
V gene: TRBV6-1
CDR3 protein: CASSDRQGHSYEQYF
CDR3 DNA: TGTGCCAGCAGTGACCGACAGGGGCACTCCTACGAGCAGTACTTC

D gene: TRBD2
J gene: TRBJ2-1
clone size: once
V gene: TRBV6-1
CDR3 protein: CASSASGRAYNEQFF
CDR3 DNA: TGTGCCAGCAGTGCCAGCGGGAGGGCTTACAATGAGCAGTTCTTC

D gene: -
J gene: TRBJ1-1
clone size: -
V gene: TRBV2
CDR3 protein: CASSERNTEAFF
CDR3 DNA: TGTGCCAGCAGTGAAAGGAACACTGAAGCTTTCTTT

D gene: TRBD2
J gene: TRBJ2-3
clone size: -
V gene: TRBV4-1
CDR3 protein: CASSQDILAGAVDTQYF
CDR3 DNA: TGCGCCAGCAGCCAAGACATACTAGCGGGGGCGGTAGATACGCAGTATTTT

D gene: -
J gene: TRBJ1-1
clone size: -
V gene: TRBV5-4
CDR3 protein: CASSLNQLNTEAFF
CDR3 DNA: TGTGCCAGCAGCTTGAACCAGTTGAACACTGAAGCTTTCTTT

D gene: -
J gene: TRBJ2-1
clone size: -
V gene: TRBV4-2
CDR3 protein: CASSQDGGLGEQFF
CDR3 DNA: TGTGCCAGCAGCCAAGATGGAGGGTTAGGCGAGCAGTTCTTC

D gene: -
J gene: TRBJ1-1
clone size: once
V gene: TRBV30
CDR3 protein: CAWSSQANTEAFF
CDR3 DNA: TGTGCCTGGAGTAGTCAGGCCAACACTGAAGCTTTCTTT

D gene: -
J gene: TRBJ2-5
clone size: -
V gene: TRBV15
CDR3 protein: CATSSRETQYF
CDR3 DNA: TGTGCCACCAGCAGCAGAGAGACCCAGTACTTC

D gene: -
J gene: TRBJ2-7
clone size: once
V gene: TRBV5-4
CDR3 protein: CASSFRGGKDEQYF
CDR3 DNA: TGTGCCAGCAGCTTTCGCGGCGGGAAGGACGAGCAGTACTTC

D gene: TRBD2
J gene: TRBJ2-7
clone size: -
V gene: TRBV30
CDR3 protein: CAWGLAVYYEQYF
CDR3 DNA: TGTGCCTGGGGACTAGCGGTATACTACGAGCAGTACTTC

D gene: -
J gene: TRBJ2-2
clone size: -
V gene: TRBV2
CDR3 protein: CASRRLATNTGELFF
CDR3 DNA: TGTGCCAGCAGGAGGCTAGCGACGAACACCGGGGAGCTGTTTTTT

D gene: -
J gene: TRBJ2-7
clone size: -
V gene: TRBV11-2
CDR3 protein: CASSSTYEQYF
CDR3 DNA: TGTGCCAGCAGCTCAACCTACGAGCAGTACTTC

D gene: TRBD2
J gene: TRBJ2-1
clone size: -
V gene: TRBV4-1
CDR3 protein: CASSRTSGGANEQFF
CDR3 DNA: TGCGCCAGCAGCCGAACTAGCGGGGGGGCCAATGAGCAGTTCTTC

D gene: TRBD1
J gene: TRBJ2-1
clone size: -
V gene: TRBV2
CDR3 protein: CASMLGTGGNEQFF
CDR3 DNA: TGTGCCAGCATGTTGGGGACAGGGGGCAATGAGCAGTTCTTC

D gene: -
J gene: TRBJ2-1
clone size: -
V gene: TRBV5-6
CDR3 protein: CASSSGLTLTEQFF
CDR3 DNA: TGTGCCAGCAGCTCCGGACTCACCTTGACTGAGCAGTTCTTC

D gene: TRBD2
J gene: TRBJ2-2
clone size: -
V gene: TRBV5-1
CDR3 protein: CASSLGRLAGEPGTGELFF
CDR3 DNA: TGCGCCAGCAGCTTGGGGCGGCTAGCGGGGGAACCAGGGACCGGGGAGCTGTTTTTT

D gene: -
J gene: TRBJ2-7
clone size: -
V gene: TRBV6-5
CDR3 protein: CAVTGGIEQYF
CDR3 DNA: TGTGCCGTCACCGGGGGAATAGAGCAGTACTTC

D gene: -
J gene: TRBJ1-4
clone size: once
V gene: TRBV6-5
CDR3 protein: CASSYDATSTNEKLFF
CDR3 DNA: TGTGCCAGCAGTTACGACGCGACATCAACTAATGAAAAACTGTTTTTT

D gene: -
J gene: TRBJ2-7
clone size: -
V gene: TRBV18
CDR3 protein: CASSLFEEGGEQYF
CDR3 DNA: TGTGCCAGCTCACTGTTTGAGGAAGGGGGCGAGCAGTACTTC

D gene: TRBD2
J gene: TRBJ2-7
clone size: -
V gene: TRBV18
CDR3 protein: CASSPSGSSYEQYF
CDR3 DNA: TGTGCCAGCTCACCTAGCGGGAGCTCCTACGAGCAGTACTTC

D gene: -
J gene: TRBJ1-5
clone size: -
V gene: TRBV30
CDR3 protein: CAWGGPSNQPQHF
CDR3 DNA: TGTGCCTGGGGGGGACCGAGCAATCAGCCCCAGCATTTT

D gene: TRBD1
J gene: TRBJ2-5
clone size: -
V gene: TRBV25-1
CDR3 protein: CASSEYRGNQETQYF
CDR3 DNA: TGTGCCAGCAGTGAATACAGGGGGAACCAAGAGACCCAGTACTTC

D gene: TRBD1
J gene: TRBJ1-1
clone size: -
V gene: TRBV13
CDR3 protein: CASSYRGGNTEAFF
CDR3 DNA: TGTGCCAGCAGCTACCGAGGGGGCAACACTGAAGCTTTCTTT

D gene: TRBD1
J gene: TRBJ1-1
clone size: -
V gene: TRBV5-4
CDR3 protein: CASSLRTGVTEAFF
CDR3 DNA: TGTGCCAGCAGCTTGCGGACAGGGGTAACTGAAGCTTTCTTT

D gene: TRBD1
J gene: TRBJ2-5
clone size: -
V gene: TRBV28
CDR3 protein: CASTRFIRTGAEGGETQYF
CDR3 DNA: TGTGCCAGCACCCGCTTCATTAGGACAGGGGCCGAAGGAGGGGAGACCCAGTACTTC

D gene: -
J gene: TRBJ2-3
clone size: -
V gene: TRBV28
CDR3 protein: CASRPSGRTDTQYF
CDR3 DNA: TGTGCCAGCAGGCCAAGCGGGCGCACAGATACGCAGTATTTT

D gene: -
J gene: TRBJ2-7
clone size: -
V gene: TRBV2
CDR3 protein: CASSSGWVDEQYF
CDR3 DNA: TGTGCCAGCAGTTCAGGGTGGGTGGACGAGCAGTACTTC

D gene: -
J gene: TRBJ2-6
clone size: -
V gene: TRBV7-9
CDR3 protein: CASSLAIGSGANVLTF
CDR3 DNA: TGTGCCAGCAGCTTAGCGATTGGATCTGGGGCCAACGTCCTGACTTTC

D gene: TRBD1
J gene: TRBJ1-2
clone size: -
V gene: TRBV6-1
CDR3 protein: CASSEAGQGRDYGYTF
CDR3 DNA: TGTGCCAGCAGTGAGGCCGGACAGGGGAGAGATTATGGCTACACCTTC

D gene: -
J gene: TRBJ1-2
clone size: -
V gene: TRBV7-2
CDR3 protein: CASSLTAGPQGANYGYTF
CDR3 DNA: TGTGCCAGCAGCTTAACAGCGGGACCCCAGGGAGCTAACTATGGCTACACCTTC

D gene: TRBD1
J gene: TRBJ1-1
clone size: -
V gene: TRBV7-9
CDR3 protein: CASSLGGQLNTEAFF
CDR3 DNA: TGTGCCAGCAGCTTAGGGGGACAGCTGAACACTGAAGCTTTCTTT

D gene: -
J gene: TRBJ1-2
clone size: -
V gene: TRBV6-5
CDR3 protein: CASRSRTVRYGYTF
CDR3 DNA: TGTGCCAGCAGATCGAGGACAGTCCGCTATGGCTACACCTTC

D gene: -
J gene: TRBJ1-1
clone size: -
V gene: TRBV7-8
CDR3 protein: CASQSGITEAFF
CDR3 DNA: TGTGCCAGCCAATCAGGGATAACTGAAGCTTTCTTT

D gene: TRBD2
J gene: TRBJ2-1
clone size: -
V gene: TRBV6-5
CDR3 protein: CASSWSGGANNEQFF
CDR3 DNA: TGTGCCAGCAGCTGGAGCGGGGGGGCTAACAATGAGCAGTTCTTC

D gene: -
J gene: TRBJ2-5
clone size: -
V gene: TRBV5-1
CDR3 protein: CASSMGRETQYF
CDR3 DNA: TGCGCCAGCAGCATGGGGCGGGAGACCCAGTACTTC

D gene: TRBD2
J gene: TRBJ2-3
clone size: -
V gene: TRBV5-1
CDR3 protein: CASSLVSGGPTDTQYF
CDR3 DNA: TGCGCCAGCAGCTTGGTTTCGGGGGGGCCGACAGATACGCAGTATTTT